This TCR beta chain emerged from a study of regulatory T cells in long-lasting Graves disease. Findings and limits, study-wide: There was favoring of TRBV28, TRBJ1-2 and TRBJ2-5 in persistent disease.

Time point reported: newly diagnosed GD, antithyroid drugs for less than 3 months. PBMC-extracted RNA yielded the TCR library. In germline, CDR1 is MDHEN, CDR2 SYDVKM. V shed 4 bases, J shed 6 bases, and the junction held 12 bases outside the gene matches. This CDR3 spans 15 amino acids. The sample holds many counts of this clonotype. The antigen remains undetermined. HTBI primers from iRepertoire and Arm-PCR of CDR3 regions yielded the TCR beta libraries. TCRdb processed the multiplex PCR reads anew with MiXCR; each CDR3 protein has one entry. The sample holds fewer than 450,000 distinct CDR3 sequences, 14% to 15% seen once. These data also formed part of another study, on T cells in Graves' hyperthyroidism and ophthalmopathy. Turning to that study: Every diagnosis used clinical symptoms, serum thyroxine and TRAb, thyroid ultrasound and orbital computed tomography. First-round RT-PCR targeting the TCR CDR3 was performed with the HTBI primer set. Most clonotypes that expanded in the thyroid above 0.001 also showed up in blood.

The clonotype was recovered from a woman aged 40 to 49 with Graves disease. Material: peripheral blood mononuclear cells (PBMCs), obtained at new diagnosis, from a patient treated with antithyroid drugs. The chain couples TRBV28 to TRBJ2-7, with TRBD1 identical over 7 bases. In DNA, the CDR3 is TGTGCCAGCAGTTCTCAGACCGGGACAGTAGTCGAGCAGTACTTC. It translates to CASSSQTGTVVEQYF.